This T cell receptor (beta chain) was captured by sequencing in a study of shared clonotypes between healthy human individuals. Findings of the study overall: When compared with the clonotypes that were shared by all four sorted-subset donors, the non-shared clonotypes turned out to have lower generation probabilities. Rarefaction analysis demonstrated incomplete sorted-subset sequencing notwithstanding large depth.

The CDR3 is 17 residues long. V shed 5 bases and J 4 bases; nucleotides not matched to a gene: 14. The germline CDR1 and CDR2 sequences are LNHDA and SQIVND (reference sequence). To note about this clone: The antigen is undetermined.

It was into CD45RA+ naive and CD45RA-negative memory subsets that the CD4+ cells were split. The method was immunoSEQ multiplex PCR; TCRdb's version includes in-frame clones alone and lacks a portion of them. The data hold roughly 2.2 million clones, with 85% to 95% observed a single time. Sequenced material: naive CD4+ T cells from PBMCs. Described subset: CD45RA+ positively selected. The J gene is TRBJ1-5, the V gene TRBV19; 7 bases line up with TRBD1. This TCR was recovered from a man younger than 35 in good health. Some clones in this sample may be carry-over from other donors' samples. The CDR3 DNA reads TGTGCCAGTAGTTTACTTACCGGGACAGCAGTTAATCAGCCCCAGCATTTT. Amino acids: CASSLLTGTAVNQPQHF.